Sequencing of this TCR beta chain was carried out in a study of T cells in Graves' hyperthyroidism and ophthalmopathy. Study-level findings and limits: Among clonotypes expanded in thyroid above 0.001, most were also found in blood. Ophthalmopathy, which appeared later, was predicted by the model a median around 6.5 months before onset.

The CDR3 regions of TCR beta were amplified from RNA transcripts. First-round RT-PCR with HTBI primers amplified the TCR CDR3 region. TCRdb passed the multiplex PCR reads through MiXCR, listing each CDR3 protein once. The data contain approximately 300,000 distinct CDR3 sequences, less than 20% of them seen just once; the ten biggest clones take up approximately 37%. This clonotype was counted between two and nine times. Its specificity is unknown. CDR3 length: 15 residues. Trimming pared 4 bases from V and 0 bases from J, leaving 10 bases between. From germline, CDR1 is LGHDT and CDR2 YNNKEL (reference sequence). Ophthalmopathy patients had Clinical Activity Score at least 3, NOSPECS grade at least 4, duration under 3 months. Uncontrolled infection, other autoimmune disease, pregnancy or lactation led to exclusion.

Source material: blood. The chain joins TRBV3-1 to TRBJ2-4; unclear D gene. The clonotype was recovered from a man aged 50 or older with Graves' ophthalmopathy. The CDR3 sequence is CASSPARIAKNIQYF. The CDR3 DNA follows: TGTGCCAGCAGCCCCGCCCGGATAGCCAAAAACATTCAGTACTTC.